This TCR beta chain was obtained from a study of cytomegalovirus exposure and HLA in healthy donors. This clone has a single count. Antigen specificity is unknown. General study results and limits: In all likelihood, a cluster of highly shared sequence variants was a sequencing artifact. In a later analysis, a genetic analysis reported fewer productive-TCR N-insertions in an Asian-associated ancestry cluster than the cohort average. In an earlier analysis, productive rearrangement rates for most beta V segments clustered near 87% or 30%.

PCR involved 60 Vbeta and 13 Jbeta primers. Only in-frame clones appear in the TCRdb table, and some are missing; sequencing was by immunoSEQ multiplex PCR. Here the sample spans tens of thousands of clones, around three quarters being singletons. The sequence was collected from a male donor in good health and CMV-seronegative. Source material: PBMCs.

For the CDR3, the DNA is TGTGCCAGTGAGACAGGGGGCGCTGGAAACATTCAGTACTTC. Translated, it gives CASETGGAGNIQYF. This chain connects TRBV19 to TRBJ2-4; 10 bases line up with TRBD1. This CDR3 is built from 14 residues. Germline values: CDR1 LNHDA, CDR2 SQIVND (reference sequence). Unmatched junction bases numbered 7, after V lost 8 bases and J lost 6 bases.